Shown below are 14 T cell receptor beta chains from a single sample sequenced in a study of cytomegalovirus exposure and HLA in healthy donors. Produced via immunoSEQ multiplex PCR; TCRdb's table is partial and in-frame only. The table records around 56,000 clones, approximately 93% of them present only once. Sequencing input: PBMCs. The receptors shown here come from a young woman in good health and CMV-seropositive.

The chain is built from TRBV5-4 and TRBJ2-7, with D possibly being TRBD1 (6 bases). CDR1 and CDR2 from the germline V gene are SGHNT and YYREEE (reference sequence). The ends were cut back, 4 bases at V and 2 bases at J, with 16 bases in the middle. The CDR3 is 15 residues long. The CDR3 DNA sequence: TGTGCCAGCAGCGTAAGACCGGACAGAGCCTACGAGCAGTACTTC. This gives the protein CASSVRPDRAYEQYF. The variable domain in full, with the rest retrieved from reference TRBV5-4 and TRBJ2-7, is ETGVTQSPTHLIKTRGQQVTLRCSSQSGHNTVSWYQQALGQGPQFIFQYYREEENGRGNFPPRFSGLQFPNYSSELNVNALELDDSALYLCASSVRPDRAYEQYFGPGTRLTVT.

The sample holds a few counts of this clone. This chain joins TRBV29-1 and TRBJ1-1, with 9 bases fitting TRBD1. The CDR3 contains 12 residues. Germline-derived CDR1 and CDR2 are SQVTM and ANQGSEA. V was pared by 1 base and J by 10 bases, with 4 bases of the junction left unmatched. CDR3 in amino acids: CSVEGGQGGAFF. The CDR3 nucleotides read TGCAGCGTTGAAGGGGGACAGGGCGGAGCTTTCTTT.

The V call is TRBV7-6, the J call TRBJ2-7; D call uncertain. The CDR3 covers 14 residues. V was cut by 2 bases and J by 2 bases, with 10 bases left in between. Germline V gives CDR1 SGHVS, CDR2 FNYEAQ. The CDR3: CASSLTYPAYEQYF. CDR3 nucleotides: TGTGCCAGCAGCTTAACGTATCCGGCCTACGAGCAGTACTTC.

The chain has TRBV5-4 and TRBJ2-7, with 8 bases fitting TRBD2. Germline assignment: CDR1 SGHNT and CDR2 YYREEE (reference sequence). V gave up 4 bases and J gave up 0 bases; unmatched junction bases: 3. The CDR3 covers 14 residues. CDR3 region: CASSATSDSYEQYF. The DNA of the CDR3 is TGTGCCAGCAGCGCGACTAGCGACTCCTACGAGCAGTACTTC.

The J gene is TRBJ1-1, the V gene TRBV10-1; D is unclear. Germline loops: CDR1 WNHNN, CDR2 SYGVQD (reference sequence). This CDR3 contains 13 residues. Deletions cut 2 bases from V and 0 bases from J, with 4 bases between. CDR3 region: CASSEGMNTEAFF. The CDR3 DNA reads TGCGCCAGCAGTGAGGGCATGAACACTGAAGCTTTCTTT.

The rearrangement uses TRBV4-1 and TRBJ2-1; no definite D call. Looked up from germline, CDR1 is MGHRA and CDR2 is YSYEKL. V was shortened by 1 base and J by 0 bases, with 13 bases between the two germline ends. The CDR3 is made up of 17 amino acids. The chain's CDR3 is CASSQGAIPSSYNEQFF. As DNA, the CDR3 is TGCGCCAGCAGCCAAGGGGCTATACCGAGCTCCTACAATGAGCAGTTCTTC.

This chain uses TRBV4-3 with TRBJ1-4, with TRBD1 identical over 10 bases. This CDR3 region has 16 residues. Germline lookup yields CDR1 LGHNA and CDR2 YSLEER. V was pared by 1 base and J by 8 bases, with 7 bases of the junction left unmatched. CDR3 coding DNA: TGCGCCAGCAGCCAAGGGGACAGGGGCGCTAGGGAAAAACTGTTTTTT. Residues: CASSQGDRGAREKLFF.

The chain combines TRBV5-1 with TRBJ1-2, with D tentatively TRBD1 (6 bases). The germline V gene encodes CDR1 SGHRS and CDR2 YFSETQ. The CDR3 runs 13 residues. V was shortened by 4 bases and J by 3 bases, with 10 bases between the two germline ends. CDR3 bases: TGCGCCAGCAGCCCAAGGACAGACTATGGCTACACCTTC. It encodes CASSPRTDYGYTF. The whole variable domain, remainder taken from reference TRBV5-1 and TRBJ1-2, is KAGVTQTPRYLIKTRGQQVTLSCSPISGHRSVSWYQQTPGQGLQFLFEYFSETQRNKGNFPGRFSGRQFSNSRSEMNVSTLELGDSALYLCASSPRTDYGYTFGSGTRLTVV.

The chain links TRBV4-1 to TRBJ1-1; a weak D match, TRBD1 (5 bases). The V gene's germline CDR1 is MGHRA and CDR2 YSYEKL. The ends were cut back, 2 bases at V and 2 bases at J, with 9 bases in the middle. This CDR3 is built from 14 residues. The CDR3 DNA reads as TGCGCCAGCAGCCAACTCAGGGTTAACACTGAAGCTTTCTTT. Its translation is CASSQLRVNTEAFF.

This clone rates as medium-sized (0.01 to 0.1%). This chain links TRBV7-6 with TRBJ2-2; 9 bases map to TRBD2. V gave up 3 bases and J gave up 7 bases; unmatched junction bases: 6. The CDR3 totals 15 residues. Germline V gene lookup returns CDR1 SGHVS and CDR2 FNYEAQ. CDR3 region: CASSLGTSFSGELFF. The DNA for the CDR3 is TGTGCCAGCAGCTTGGGGACTAGCTTCAGCGGGGAGCTGTTTTTT.

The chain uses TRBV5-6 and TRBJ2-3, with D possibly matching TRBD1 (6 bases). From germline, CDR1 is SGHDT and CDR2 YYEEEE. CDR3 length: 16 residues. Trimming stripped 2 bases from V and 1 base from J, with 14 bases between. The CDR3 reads CASSLGGVGRTDTQYF. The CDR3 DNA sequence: TGTGCCAGCAGCTTAGGGGGTGTTGGCCGCACAGATACGCAGTATTTT. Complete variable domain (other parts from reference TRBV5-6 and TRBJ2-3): DAGVTQSPTHLIKTRGQQVTLRCSPKSGHDTVSWYQQALGQGPQFIFQYYEEEERQRGNFPDRFSGHQFPNYSSELNVNALLLGDSALYLCASSLGGVGRTDTQYFGPGTRLTVL.

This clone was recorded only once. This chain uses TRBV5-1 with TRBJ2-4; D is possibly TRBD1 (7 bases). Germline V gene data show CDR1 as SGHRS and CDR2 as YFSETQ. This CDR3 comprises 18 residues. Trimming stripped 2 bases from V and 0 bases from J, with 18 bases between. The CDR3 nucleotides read TGCGCCAGCAGCTTCGGGACTCGACAGGGATTAGCCAAAAACATTCAGTACTTC. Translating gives CASSFGTRQGLAKNIQYF.

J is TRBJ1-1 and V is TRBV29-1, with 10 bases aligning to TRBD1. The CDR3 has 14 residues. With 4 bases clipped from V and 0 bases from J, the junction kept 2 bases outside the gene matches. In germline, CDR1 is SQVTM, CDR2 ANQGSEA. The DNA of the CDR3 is TGCAGCGTTGGGGACAGGGGTTTGAACACTGAAGCTTTCTTT. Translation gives CSVGDRGLNTEAFF.

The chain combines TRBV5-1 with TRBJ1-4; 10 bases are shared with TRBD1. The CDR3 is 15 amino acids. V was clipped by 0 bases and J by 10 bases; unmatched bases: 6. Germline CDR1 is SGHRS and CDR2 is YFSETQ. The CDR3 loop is CASSLDGTGARKLFF. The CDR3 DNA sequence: TGCGCCAGCAGCTTGGATGGGACAGGGGCGAGAAAACTGTTTTTT.